This TCR beta chain was sequenced during a study of metastatic and nonmetastatic thyroid tumors. The germline V gene encodes CDR1 DFQATT and CDR2 SNEGSKA (reference sequence). Trimming took 1 base from V and 5 from J; bases not matched to a gene: 9. The CDR3 loop spans 15 amino acids. MiXCR was used by TCRdb to re-call the PCR reads. The sample shows roughly 12,000 clones, over 30% of them seen only once. This clone is labeled as large. Each patient went into thyroid surgery without having received any treatment. The chain has TRBV20-1 and TRBJ2-5, with 8 bases fitting TRBD2. The sample was tumor tissue. This clonotype originated in a female donor with papillary thyroid cancer or a benign thyroid nodule (not recorded which). Some clones in this sample may be carry-over from other donors' samples. The CDR3 sequence is CSARVGGRPGETQYF. The CDR3 nucleotides are TGCAGTGCTAGAGTCGGCGGGAGGCCTGGGGAGACCCAGTACTTC.